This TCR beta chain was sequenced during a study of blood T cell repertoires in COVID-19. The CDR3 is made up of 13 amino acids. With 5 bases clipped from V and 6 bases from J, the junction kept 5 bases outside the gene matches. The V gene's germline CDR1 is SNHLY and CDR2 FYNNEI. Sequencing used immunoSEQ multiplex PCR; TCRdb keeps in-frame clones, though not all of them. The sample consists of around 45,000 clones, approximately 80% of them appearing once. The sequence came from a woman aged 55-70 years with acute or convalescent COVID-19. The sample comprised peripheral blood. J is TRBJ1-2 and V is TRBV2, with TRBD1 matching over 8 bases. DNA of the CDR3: TGTGCCAGCAGTATTCGGACAGGGCATGGCTACACCTTC. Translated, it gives CASSIRTGHGYTF.